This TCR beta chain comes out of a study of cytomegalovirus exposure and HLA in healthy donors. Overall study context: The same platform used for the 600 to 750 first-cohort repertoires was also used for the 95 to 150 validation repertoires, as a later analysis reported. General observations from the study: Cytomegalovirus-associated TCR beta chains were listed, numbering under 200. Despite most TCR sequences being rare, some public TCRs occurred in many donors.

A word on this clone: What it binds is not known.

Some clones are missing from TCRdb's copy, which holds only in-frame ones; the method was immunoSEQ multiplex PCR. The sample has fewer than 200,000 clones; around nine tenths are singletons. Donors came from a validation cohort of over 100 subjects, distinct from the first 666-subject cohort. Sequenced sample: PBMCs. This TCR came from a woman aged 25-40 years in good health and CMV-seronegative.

Here the CDR3 reads CASSVNGEYEQYF. The CDR3 region has the DNA TGTGCCAGCAGTGTTAACGGGGAATACGAGCAGTACTTC. The chain recombines TRBV2 with TRBJ2-7; D perhaps matches TRBD2 (5 bases). In germline, CDR1 is SNHLY, CDR2 FYNNEI. V lost 4 bases and J lost 4, with 11 bases in between. This CDR3 is 13 amino acids long.